These T cell receptor beta chains were read from a single sample in a study of blood T cell repertoires in COVID-19. Here immunoSEQ multiplex PCR was the method, and the copy in TCRdb shows in-frame clones only, minus some. The sample carries 150,000 or so clones, approximately 80% recorded once. Sample: PBMCs or T cells enriched from blood (not recorded which). The receptors derive from a man aged 50-59 years who had recovered from COVID-19. Both conserved end residues are part of each CDR3. Fields, in order: clone size, D gene, V gene, J gene, CDR3 protein, CDR3 DNA. D genes are given only for firm matches. Not all rows give a size; the values are once, few, many and, for expanded clones, a class.

-	TRBD1	TRBV14	TRBJ1-6	CASSFNTGASPLHF	TGTGCCAGCAGCTTTAATACAGGGGCTTCACCCCTCCACTTT
-	-	TRBV7-2	TRBJ2-6	CASSQAGSGANVLTF	TGTGCCAGCAGCCAGGCGGGATCTGGGGCCAACGTCCTGACTTTC
-	-	TRBV7-3	TRBJ2-7	CASSLGPSPYEQYF	TGTGCCAGCAGCTTAGGGCCGTCCCCCTACGAGCAGTACTTC
-	TRBD1	TRBV6-2/TRBV6-3	TRBJ1-1	CASSQPGQGARVEAFF	TGTGCCAGCAGTCAACCGGGACAGGGGGCGCGGGTTGAAGCTTTCTTT
-	TRBD1	TRBV2	TRBJ2-7	CASSEPGTGLWEQYF	TGTGCCAGCAGTGAACCAGGGACAGGCTTGTGGGAGCAGTACTTC
-	-	TRBV11-2	TRBJ2-1	CASSLDSWGVNEQFF	TGTGCCAGCAGCTTAGATTCGTGGGGGGTGAATGAGCAGTTCTTC
-	TRBD1	TRBV18	TRBJ2-5	CASSFPGQGLETQYF	TGTGCCAGCTCATTTCCGGGACAGGGTTTGGAGACCCAGTACTTC
-	TRBD1	TRBV7-9	TRBJ1-6	CASSLVSGGSYNSPLHF	TGTGCCAGCAGCTTAGTCTCAGGGGGCTCCTATAATTCACCCCTCCACTTT
-	TRBD1	TRBV30	TRBJ2-5	CAWTPGGTQETQYF	TGTGCCTGGACCCCAGGGGGTACCCAAGAGACCCAGTACTTC
-	TRBD1	TRBV18	TRBJ1-2	CASSPNRGRDYGYTF	TGTGCCAGCTCACCAAACAGGGGGCGCGACTATGGCTACACCTTC
-	TRBD1	TRBV7-9	TRBJ1-3	CASSLVSRDRGGNTIYF	TGTGCCAGCAGCTTAGTATCACGGGACAGGGGTGGAAACACCATATATTTT
-	-	TRBV27	TRBJ2-7	CASSLSRESYEQYF	TGTGCCAGCAGTTTATCTCGAGAGTCCTACGAGCAGTACTTC
few	-	TRBV12-5	TRBJ1-1	CASGLEMNTEAFF	TGTGCTAGTGGCCTCGAGATGAACACTGAAGCTTTCTTT
-	TRBD2	TRBV13	TRBJ2-1	CASSIKRGGLPNEQFF	TGTGCCAGCAGCATAAAGCGGGGGGGCCTTCCAAATGAGCAGTTCTTC
-	-	TRBV11-2	TRBJ1-1	CASSIDSLDTEAFF	TGTGCCAGCAGCATTGACAGTTTAGACACTGAAGCTTTCTTT
-	TRBD1	TRBV7-2	TRBJ1-1	CASSPGTDPWNMNTEAFF	TGTGCCAGCAGCCCCGGGACAGACCCATGGAACATGAACACTGAAGCTTTCTTT
-	TRBD2	TRBV10-3	TRBJ2-7	CAISESSGGAAQYF	TGTGCCATCAGTGAGAGTAGCGGGGGGGCCGCGCAGTACTTC
-	TRBD2	TRBV6-1	TRBJ2-3	CASSEAGTSDYTQYF	TGTGCCAGCAGTGAAGCCGGGACTAGCGATTATACGCAGTATTTT
-	TRBD1	TRBV29-1	TRBJ1-3	CSADRGQHASGNTIYF	TGCAGCGCGGACAGGGGGCAACACGCCTCTGGAAACACCATATATTTT
-	TRBD1	TRBV4-1	TRBJ1-1	CASSQGTGSTEAFF	TGCGCCAGCAGCCAAGGGACAGGGAGCACTGAAGCTTTCTTT
-	TRBD1	TRBV2	TRBJ2-5	CASSRDRQETQYF	TGTGCCAGCAGTCGGGACAGGCAAGAGACCCAGTACTTC
-	TRBD1	TRBV5-6	TRBJ2-5	CASSWGQLQETQYF	TGTGCCAGCAGCTGGGGACAGCTCCAAGAGACCCAGTACTTC
-	-	TRBV7-2	TRBJ2-1	CASSSPGRYNEQFF	TGTGCCAGCAGCTCCCCCGGTCGCTACAATGAGCAGTTCTTC
-	TRBD1	TRBV18	TRBJ1-5	CASSPTGTGEQPQHF	TGTGCCAGCTCACCTACCGGGACAGGCGAACAGCCCCAGCATTTT
-	TRBD2	TRBV29-1	TRBJ2-1	CSVEKGAGGNEQFF	TGCAGCGTTGAAAAGGGAGCGGGGGGGAATGAGCAGTTCTTC
-	-	TRBV11-1	TRBJ2-7	CASSPRSFEQYF	TGTGCCAGCAGCCCCCGGTCTTTCGAGCAGTACTTC
-	TRBD1	TRBV5-1	TRBJ2-6	CASSPGQAGANVLTF	TGCGCCAGCAGCCCGGGACAGGCTGGGGCCAACGTCCTGACTTTC
-	TRBD2	TRBV10-3	TRBJ2-7	CAISRPGLAGGSYEQYF	TGTGCCATCAGCCGCCCTGGACTAGCGGGAGGCTCCTACGAGCAGTACTTC
-	-	TRBV12-3/TRBV12-4	TRBJ1-2	CASSQGIYGYTF	TGTGCCAGCAGTCAGGGAATCTATGGCTACACCTTC
once	-	TRBV6-2/TRBV6-3	TRBJ1-2	CASSREASYGYTF	TGTGCCAGCAGCAGAGAGGCAAGCTATGGCTACACCTTC
-	-	TRBV28	TRBJ1-1	CASSLVMSEAFF	TGTGCCAGCAGTTTAGTAATGAGTGAAGCTTTCTTT
-	TRBD2	TRBV7-2	TRBJ2-2	CASSLTSGGANTGELFF	TGTGCCAGCAGCTTAACTAGCGGGGGCGCGAACACCGGGGAGCTGTTTTTT
once	-	TRBV5-4	TRBJ1-2	CASTPRGPGYGYTF	TGTGCCAGCACCCCACGAGGGCCGGGTTATGGCTACACCTTC
-	TRBD1	TRBV27	TRBJ2-5	CASSLRYLGTGTYKEGNQETQYF	TGTGCCAGCAGTTTACGGTATCTCGGGACAGGGACATACAAAGAGGGGAACCAGGAGACCCAGTACTTC
-	-	TRBV27	TRBJ2-3	CASSDEGVTDTQYF	TGTGCCAGCAGCGACGAGGGGGTGACAGATACGCAGTATTTT
-	TRBD1	TRBV2	TRBJ2-5	CASKAQTGGGETQYF	TGTGCCAGCAAGGCCCAGACAGGGGGCGGCGAGACCCAGTACTTC
-	-	TRBV7-2	TRBJ1-5	CASSFTALYSNQPQHF	TGTGCCAGCAGCTTCACAGCTCTTTATAGCAATCAGCCCCAGCATTTT
-	TRBD2	TRBV7-3	TRBJ2-7	CASSFSGGDYEQYF	TGTGCCAGCAGCTTTAGCGGGGGAGACTACGAGCAGTACTTC
-	TRBD1	TRBV2	TRBJ2-3	CASIQTGLNTDTQYF	TGTGCCAGCATCCAGACAGGGTTGAACACAGATACGCAGTATTTT
-	TRBD2	TRBV4-1	TRBJ2-1	CASSQELAGRYNEQFF	TGCGCCAGCAGCCAAGAACTAGCGGGACGATACAATGAGCAGTTCTTC
-	TRBD1	TRBV24-1	TRBJ2-6	CATSDPTSTGTSGANVLTF	TGTGCCACCAGTGACCCCACCTCGACAGGGACCTCTGGGGCCAACGTCCTGACTTTC
-	-	TRBV5-4	TRBJ2-7	CASSPGGGSTYEQYF	TGTGCCAGCAGCCCTGGAGGGGGCTCTACCTACGAGCAGTACTTC
-	TRBD2	TRBV9	TRBJ2-3	CASSFFSGGVSTDTQYF	TGTGCCAGCAGCTTTTTTAGCGGGGGGGTAAGCACAGATACGCAGTATTTT
-	TRBD1	TRBV9	TRBJ2-2	CASSVSGTGGITGELFF	TGTGCCAGCAGCGTATCCGGGACAGGGGGGATCACCGGGGAGCTGTTTTTT
-	TRBD2	TRBV7-8	TRBJ2-7	CASSLASTSRTYEQYF	TGTGCCAGCAGCTTAGCGTCGACTAGCCGCACCTACGAGCAGTACTTC
-	-	TRBV5-1	TRBJ2-5	CASKQVPEETQYF	TGCGCCAGTAAGCAGGTCCCCGAAGAGACCCAGTACTTC
-	-	TRBV6-5	TRBJ2-1	CASSYKLQGPYNEQFF	TGTGCCAGCAGTTACAAGTTACAGGGTCCCTACAATGAGCAGTTCTTC
once	-	TRBV19	TRBJ1-2	CASSGGDGPYGYTF	TGTGCCAGTAGTGGCGGGGACGGACCCTATGGCTACACCTTC
-	-	TRBV11-2	TRBJ2-2	CASSPVVGGNTGELFF	TGTGCCAGCAGCCCAGTGGTGGGGGGAAACACCGGGGAGCTGTTTTTT